Described below is a single T cell receptor (beta chain) sequence and its context. The CDR3 length is 16 residues. Trimming at V came to 0 bases and at J to 6 bases, leaving 6 bases not matched to a gene. Germline V gene sequence: CDR1 SGHKS, CDR2 YYEKEE (reference sequence). The sample comes from a study of blood T cell repertoires in COVID-19. Seattle's enrolled individuals joined amid active infection and were then monitored longitudinally. Repertoires were generated with immunoSEQ multiplex PCR, while TCRdb's copy carries only in-frame clones and drops some. The sample has hundreds of thousands of clones; 75% to 90% are singletons.

The chain has TRBV5-5 and TRBJ2-2; 9 bases fit TRBD2. The TCR originated in a woman in her sixties with COVID-19, enrolled during active disease. The sequencing input was peripheral blood. The CDR3 region is CASSLAAGGSPGELFF. CDR3 DNA sequence: TGTGCCAGCAGCTTGGCAGCGGGGGGTTCCCCCGGGGAGCTGTTTTTT.